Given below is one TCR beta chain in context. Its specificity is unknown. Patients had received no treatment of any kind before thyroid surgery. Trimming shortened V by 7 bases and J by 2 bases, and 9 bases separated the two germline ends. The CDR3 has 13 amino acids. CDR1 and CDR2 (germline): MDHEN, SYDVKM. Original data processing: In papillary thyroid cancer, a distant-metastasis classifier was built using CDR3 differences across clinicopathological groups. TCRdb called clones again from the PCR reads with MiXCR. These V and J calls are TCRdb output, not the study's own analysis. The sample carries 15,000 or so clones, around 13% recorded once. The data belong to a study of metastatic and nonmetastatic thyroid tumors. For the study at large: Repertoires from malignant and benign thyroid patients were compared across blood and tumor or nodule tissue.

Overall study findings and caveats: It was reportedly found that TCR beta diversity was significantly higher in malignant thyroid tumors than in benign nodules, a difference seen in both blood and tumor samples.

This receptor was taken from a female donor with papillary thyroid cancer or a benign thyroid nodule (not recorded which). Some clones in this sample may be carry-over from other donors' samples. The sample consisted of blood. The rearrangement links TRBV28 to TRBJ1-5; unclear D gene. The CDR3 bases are TGTGCCAGCACCCCCATAGGCAATCAGCCCCAGCATTTT. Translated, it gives CASTPIGNQPQHF.